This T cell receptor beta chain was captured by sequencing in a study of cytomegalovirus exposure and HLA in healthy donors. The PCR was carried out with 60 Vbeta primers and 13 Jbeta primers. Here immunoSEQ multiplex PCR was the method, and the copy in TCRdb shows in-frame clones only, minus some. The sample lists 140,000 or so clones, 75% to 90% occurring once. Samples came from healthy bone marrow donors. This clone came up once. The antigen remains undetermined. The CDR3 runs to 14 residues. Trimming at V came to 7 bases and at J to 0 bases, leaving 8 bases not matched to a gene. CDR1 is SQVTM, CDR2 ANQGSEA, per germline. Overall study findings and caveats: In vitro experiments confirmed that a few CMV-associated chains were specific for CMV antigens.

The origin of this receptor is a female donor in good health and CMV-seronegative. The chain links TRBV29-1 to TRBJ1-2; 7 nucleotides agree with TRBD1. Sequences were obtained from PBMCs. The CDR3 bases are TGCAGCGCACCAACAGGGGAAGCTAACTATGGCTACACCTTC. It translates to CSAPTGEANYGYTF.